The 8 T cell receptor beta chains in this list originate from one sample, sequenced in a study of T cell responses to AZD1222 COVID-19 vaccine. Only in-frame clones appear in the TCRdb table, and some are missing; sequencing was by immunoSEQ multiplex PCR. The sample carries about 140,000 clones, around 93% recorded once. The sample here was peripheral blood, taken on day 0 of AZD1222 vaccination. The source of these receptors is an adult in good health.

This rearrangement joins TRBV6-2 or TRBV6-3 to TRBJ2-3, with a weak D call TRBD1 (6 bases). Trimming removed 5 bases at V and 4 bases at J, with 13 bases between. The germline V gene encodes CDR1 MNHEY and CDR2 SVGEGT. This CDR3 contains 14 residues. The CDR3, as DNA: TGTGCCAGCAGTAGGACAGAGGTCCCAGATACGCAGTATTTT. It yields the protein CASSRTEVPDTQYF.

Ten or more counts support this clone. CDR3 DNA sequence: TGTGCCAGCAGCCAAGATTTGAAGCGCAGCAATCAGCCCCAGCATTTT. This sequence encodes CASSQDLKRSNQPQHF. V usage is TRBV4-2 and J usage is TRBJ1-5; the D is unclear. Germline assignment: CDR1 LGHNA and CDR2 YNFKEQ. This CDR3 contains 16 residues. V was pared by 0 bases and J by 1 base, with 10 bases between.

J is TRBJ1-2 and V is TRBV10-3, with TRBD1 as a possible D gene (5 bases). Trimming removed 3 bases from V and 1 base from J, with 12 bases in between. This CDR3 region has 15 residues. CDR1 ENHRY and CDR2 SYGVKD come from the germline V gene. The CDR3 reads CAISDQFDSNYGYTF. As DNA, the CDR3 is TGTGCCATCAGTGATCAATTTGACAGTAACTATGGCTACACCTTC.

The CDR3 coding sequence is TGTGCCAGCAGTGGTGGGGAGCGCGGGGGCCTGGATGAGCAGTTCTTC. Translating it yields CASSGGERGGLDEQFF. The chain links TRBV25-1 to TRBJ2-1; the D gene is possibly TRBD2 (7 bases). With 4 bases removed from V and 8 bases from J, the gap between germline ends came to 21 bases. The CDR3 is 16 residues long. The germline V gene encodes CDR1 MGHDK and CDR2 SYGVNS.

V and J are TRBV30 and TRBJ2-1; no clear D. The length of the CDR3 is 13 residues. The ends were cut back, 3 bases at V and 2 bases at J, with 8 bases in the middle. The germline CDR1 and CDR2 sequences are GTSNPN and SVGIG (reference sequence). Here the CDR3 DNA reads TGTGCCTGGAGCCATAACCCCTACAATGAGCAGTTCTTC. This codes for CAWSHNPYNEQFF.

The genes are TRBV30 and TRBJ2-5, with 8 bases aligning to TRBD2. Unmatched junction bases numbered 11, after V lost 3 bases and J lost 2 bases. CDR1 GTSNPN and CDR2 SVGIG come from the germline V gene (reference sequence). The CDR3 loop spans 16 amino acids. The CDR3 protein is CAWRKGSGARQETQYF. The DNA of the CDR3 is TGTGCCTGGAGAAAAGGTAGCGGGGCCAGACAAGAGACCCAGTACTTC.

The chain combines TRBV2 with TRBJ1-2, with 8 bases that match TRBD1. The V gene end was trimmed by 4 bases and the J gene end by 6 bases; junction bases not matched to a gene: 7. The germline CDR1 and CDR2 sequences are SNHLY and FYNNEI. The CDR3 runs 14 residues. CDR3 coding DNA: TGTGCCAGCAGTGTACGGCAGGGGGCGGATGGCTACACCTTC. Its protein product is CASSVRQGADGYTF.

The genes are TRBV10-3 and TRBJ1-2; 8 bases match TRBD1. The germline V gene has CDR1 ENHRY and CDR2 SYGVKD. V trimming: 0 bases; J trimming: 4 bases; junction bases outside the gene matches: 7. This CDR3 comprises 16 residues. CDR3 bases: TGTGCCATCAGTGAGTCCCGGACAGGGAGTGGCTATGGCTACACCTTC. Translation: CAISESRTGSGYGYTF.